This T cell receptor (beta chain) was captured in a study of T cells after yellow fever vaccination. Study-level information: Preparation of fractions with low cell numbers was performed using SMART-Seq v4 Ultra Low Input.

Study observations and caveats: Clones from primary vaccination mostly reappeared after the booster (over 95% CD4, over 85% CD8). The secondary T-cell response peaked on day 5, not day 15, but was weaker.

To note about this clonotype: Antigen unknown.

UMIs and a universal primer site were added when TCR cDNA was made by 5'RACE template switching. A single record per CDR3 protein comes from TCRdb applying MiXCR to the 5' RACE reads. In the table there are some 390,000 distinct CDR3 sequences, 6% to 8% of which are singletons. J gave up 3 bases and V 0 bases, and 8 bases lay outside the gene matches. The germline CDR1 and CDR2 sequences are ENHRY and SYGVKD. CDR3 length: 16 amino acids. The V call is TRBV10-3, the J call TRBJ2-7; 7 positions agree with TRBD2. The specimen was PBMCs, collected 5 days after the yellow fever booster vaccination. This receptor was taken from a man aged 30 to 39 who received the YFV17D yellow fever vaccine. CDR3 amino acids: CAISESVGRGIYEQYF. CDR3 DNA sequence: TGTGCCATCAGTGAGTCAGTCGGGCGGGGGATCTACGAGCAGTACTTC.